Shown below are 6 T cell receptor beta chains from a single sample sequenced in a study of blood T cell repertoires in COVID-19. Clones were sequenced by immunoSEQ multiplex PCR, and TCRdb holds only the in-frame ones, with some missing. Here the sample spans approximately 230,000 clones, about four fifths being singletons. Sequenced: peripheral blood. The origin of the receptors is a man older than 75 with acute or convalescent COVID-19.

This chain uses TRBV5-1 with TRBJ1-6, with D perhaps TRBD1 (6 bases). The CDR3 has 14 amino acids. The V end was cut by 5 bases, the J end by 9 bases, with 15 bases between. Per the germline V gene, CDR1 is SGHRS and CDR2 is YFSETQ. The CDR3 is CASRNTTGRSPLHF. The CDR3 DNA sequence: TGCGCCAGCAGGAACACTACAGGGCGTTCACCCCTCCACTTT.

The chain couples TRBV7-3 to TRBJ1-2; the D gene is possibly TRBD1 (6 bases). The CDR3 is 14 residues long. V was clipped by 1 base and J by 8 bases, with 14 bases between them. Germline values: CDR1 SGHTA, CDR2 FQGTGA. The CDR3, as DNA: TGTGCCAGCAGCTTAAATGCAGGGGATCAGGGCTACACCTTC. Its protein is CASSLNAGDQGYTF.

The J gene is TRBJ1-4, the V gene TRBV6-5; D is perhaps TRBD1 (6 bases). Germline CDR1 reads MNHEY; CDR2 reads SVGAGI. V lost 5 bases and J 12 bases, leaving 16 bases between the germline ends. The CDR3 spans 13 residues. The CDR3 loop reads CASSRTVLLELFF. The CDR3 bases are TGTGCCAGCAGTAGGACAGTACTACTAGAACTGTTTTTT.

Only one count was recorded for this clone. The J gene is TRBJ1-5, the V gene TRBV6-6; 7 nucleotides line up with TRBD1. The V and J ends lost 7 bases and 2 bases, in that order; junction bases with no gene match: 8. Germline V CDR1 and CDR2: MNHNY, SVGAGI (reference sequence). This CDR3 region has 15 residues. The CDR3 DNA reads TGTGCCAGCACTCCTGAGGGGGCTGGCAATCAGCCCCAGCATTTT. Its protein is CASTPEGAGNQPQHF.

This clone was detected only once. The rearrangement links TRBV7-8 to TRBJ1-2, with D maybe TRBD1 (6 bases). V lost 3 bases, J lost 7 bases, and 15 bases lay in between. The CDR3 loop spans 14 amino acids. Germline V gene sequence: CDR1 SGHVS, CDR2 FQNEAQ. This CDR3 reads CASSFGGREGGYTF. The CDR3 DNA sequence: TGTGCCAGCAGCTTCGGGGGGCGCGAAGGTGGCTACACCTTC.

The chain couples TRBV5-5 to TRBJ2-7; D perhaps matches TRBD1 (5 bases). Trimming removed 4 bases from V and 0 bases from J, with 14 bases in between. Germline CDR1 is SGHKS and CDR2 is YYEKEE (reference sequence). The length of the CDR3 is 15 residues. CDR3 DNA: TGTGCCAGCAGCCTGATTCACAGGATCTCCTACGAGCAGTACTTC. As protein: CASSLIHRISYEQYF.